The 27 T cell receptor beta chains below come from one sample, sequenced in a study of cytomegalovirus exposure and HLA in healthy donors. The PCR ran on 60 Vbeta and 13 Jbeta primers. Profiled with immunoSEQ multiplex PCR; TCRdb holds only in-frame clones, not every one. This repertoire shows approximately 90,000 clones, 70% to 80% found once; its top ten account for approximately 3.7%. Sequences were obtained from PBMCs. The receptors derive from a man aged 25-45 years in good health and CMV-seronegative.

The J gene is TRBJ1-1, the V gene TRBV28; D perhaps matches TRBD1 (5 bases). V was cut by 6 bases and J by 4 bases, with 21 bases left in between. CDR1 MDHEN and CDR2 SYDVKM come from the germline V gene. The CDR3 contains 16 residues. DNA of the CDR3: TGTGCCAGCAGCCCATTTGGGGCAGCCTCGGGCACTGAAGCTTTCTTT. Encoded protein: CASSPFGAASGTEAFF.

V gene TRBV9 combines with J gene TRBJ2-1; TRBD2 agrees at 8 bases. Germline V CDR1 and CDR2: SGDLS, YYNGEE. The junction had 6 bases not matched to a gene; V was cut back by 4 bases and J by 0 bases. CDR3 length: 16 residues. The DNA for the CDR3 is TGTGCCAGCAGCAAGGGACTAGATAGCTCCTACAATGAGCAGTTCTTC. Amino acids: CASSKGLDSSYNEQFF.

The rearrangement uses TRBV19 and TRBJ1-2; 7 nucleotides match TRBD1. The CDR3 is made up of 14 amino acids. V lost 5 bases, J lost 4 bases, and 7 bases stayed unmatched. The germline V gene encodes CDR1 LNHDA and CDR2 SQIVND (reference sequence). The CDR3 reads CASSSNRGSYGYTF. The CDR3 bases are TGTGCCAGTAGTTCTAACAGGGGATCCTATGGCTACACCTTC.

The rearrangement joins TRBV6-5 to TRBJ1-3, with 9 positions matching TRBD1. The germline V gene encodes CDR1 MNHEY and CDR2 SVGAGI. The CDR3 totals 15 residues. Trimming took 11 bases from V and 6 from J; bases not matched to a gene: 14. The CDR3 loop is CASWPGQGIENTIYF. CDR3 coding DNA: TGTGCCTCATGGCCAGGACAGGGGATTGAAAACACCATATATTTT.

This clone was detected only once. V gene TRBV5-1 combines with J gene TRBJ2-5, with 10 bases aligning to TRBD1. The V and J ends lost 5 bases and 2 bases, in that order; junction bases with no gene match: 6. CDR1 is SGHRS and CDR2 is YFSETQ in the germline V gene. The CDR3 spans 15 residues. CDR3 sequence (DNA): TGCGCCAGCAGTGGACAGGGGGGCCAGCAAGAGACCCAGTACTTC. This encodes CASSGQGGQQETQYF.

CDR3 region: CASSYSTASVEQFF. In nucleotides, the CDR3 is TGTGCCAGCAGTTACTCGACTGCTAGCGTTGAGCAGTTCTTC. The chain uses TRBV6-5 and TRBJ2-1, with D possibly TRBD2 on 6 matching bases. Germline CDR1 reads MNHEY; CDR2 reads SVGAGI. Trimming stripped 0 bases from V and 9 bases from J, with 12 bases between. This CDR3 spans 14 amino acids.

The CDR3, as DNA: TGTGCCAGCAGCCCGGGGACAGTCAACACCGGGGAGCTGTTTTTT. Translated, it gives CASSPGTVNTGELFF. This chain joins TRBV7-9 and TRBJ2-2; TRBD1 matches at 7 bases. CDR3 length equals 15 residues. J gave up 2 bases and V 5 bases, and 5 bases lay outside the gene matches. Germline V gene lookup returns CDR1 SEHNR and CDR2 FQNEAQ (reference sequence).

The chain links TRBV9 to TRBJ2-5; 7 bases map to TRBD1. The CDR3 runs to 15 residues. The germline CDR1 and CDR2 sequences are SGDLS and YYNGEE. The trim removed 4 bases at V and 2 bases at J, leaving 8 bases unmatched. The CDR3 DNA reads TGTGCCAGCAGCTTAGGGACAGTGTTTCAAGAGACCCAGTACTTC. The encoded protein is CASSLGTVFQETQYF.

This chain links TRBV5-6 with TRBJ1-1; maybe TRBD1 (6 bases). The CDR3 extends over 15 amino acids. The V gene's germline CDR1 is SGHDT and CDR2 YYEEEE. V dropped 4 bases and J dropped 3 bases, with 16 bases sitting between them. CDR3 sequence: CASSTGGQYYTEAFF. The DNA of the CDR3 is TGTGCCAGCAGCACTGGTGGACAGTACTACACTGAAGCTTTCTTT.

CDR3 in amino acids: CASSLESDTQYF. CDR3 sequence (DNA): TGTGCCAGCAGCCTTGAGTCCGATACGCAGTATTTT. V gene TRBV7-9 combines with J gene TRBJ2-3; D not resolved. CDR3 length: 12 residues. CDR1 and CDR2 (germline): SEHNR, FQNEAQ (reference sequence). The ends were cut back, 5 bases at V and 6 bases at J, with 9 bases in the middle.

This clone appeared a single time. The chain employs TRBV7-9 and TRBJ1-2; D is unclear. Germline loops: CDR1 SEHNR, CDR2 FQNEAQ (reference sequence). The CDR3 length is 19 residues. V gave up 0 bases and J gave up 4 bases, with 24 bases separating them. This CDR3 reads CASSLALGGRASNVYGYTF. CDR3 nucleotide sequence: TGTGCCAGCAGCTTAGCGCTCGGAGGACGAGCCTCTAACGTCTATGGCTACACCTTC.

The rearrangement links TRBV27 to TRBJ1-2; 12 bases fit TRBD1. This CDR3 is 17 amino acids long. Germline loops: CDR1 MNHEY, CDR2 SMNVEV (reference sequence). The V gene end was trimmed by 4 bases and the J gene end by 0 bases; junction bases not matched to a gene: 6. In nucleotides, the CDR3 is TGTGCCAGCAGTTATCGGGGACAGGGGGCTTCTAACTATGGCTACACCTTC. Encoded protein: CASSYRGQGASNYGYTF.

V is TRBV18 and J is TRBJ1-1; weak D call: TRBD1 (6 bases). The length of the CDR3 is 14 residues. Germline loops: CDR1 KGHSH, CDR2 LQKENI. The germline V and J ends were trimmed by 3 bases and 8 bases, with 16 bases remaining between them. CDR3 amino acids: CASSPQGGRTEAFF. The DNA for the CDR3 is TGTGCCAGCTCACCCCAAGGGGGACGCACCGAAGCTTTCTTT.

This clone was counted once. The CDR3 is CASSQGQHQPQHF. In DNA form, the CDR3 reads TGTGCCAGCAGTCAGGGCCAACATCAGCCCCAGCATTTT. This chain joins TRBV6-1 and TRBJ1-5; the D gene is possibly TRBD1 (5 bases). Trimming shortened V by 5 bases and J by 5 bases, and 10 bases separated the two germline ends. The CDR3 extends over 13 amino acids. The germline gives CDR1 MNHNS, CDR2 SASEGT.

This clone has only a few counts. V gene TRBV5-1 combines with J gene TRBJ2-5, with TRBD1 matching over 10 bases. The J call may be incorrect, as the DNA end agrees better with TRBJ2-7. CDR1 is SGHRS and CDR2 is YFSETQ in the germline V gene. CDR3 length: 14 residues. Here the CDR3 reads CASRQGQGAYEQYF. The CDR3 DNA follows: TGCGCCAGCAGACAAGGACAGGGGGCCTACGAGCAGTACTTC.

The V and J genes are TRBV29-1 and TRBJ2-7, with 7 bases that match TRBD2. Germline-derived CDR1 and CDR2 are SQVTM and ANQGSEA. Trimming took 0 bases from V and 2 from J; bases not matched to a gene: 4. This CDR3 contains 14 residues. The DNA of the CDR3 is TGCAGCGTTGAAGACTCTAGCGGAACCTACGAGCAGTACTTC. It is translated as CSVEDSSGTYEQYF.

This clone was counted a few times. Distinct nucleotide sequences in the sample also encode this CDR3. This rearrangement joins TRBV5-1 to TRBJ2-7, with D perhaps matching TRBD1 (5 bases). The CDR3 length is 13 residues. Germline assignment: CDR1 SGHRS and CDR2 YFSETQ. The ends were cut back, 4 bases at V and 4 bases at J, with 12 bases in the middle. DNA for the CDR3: TGCGCCAGCAGCCAGGACACGGCATACGAGCAGTACTTC. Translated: CASSQDTAYEQYF.

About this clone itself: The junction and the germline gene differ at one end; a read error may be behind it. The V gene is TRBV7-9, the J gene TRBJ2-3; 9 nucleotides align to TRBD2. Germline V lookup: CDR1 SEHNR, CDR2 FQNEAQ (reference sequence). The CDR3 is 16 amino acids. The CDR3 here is CSSSPLAGVSTDTQYF. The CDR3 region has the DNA TGTTCCAGCAGCCCTTTAGCGGGAGTCAGCACAGATACGCAGTATTTT.

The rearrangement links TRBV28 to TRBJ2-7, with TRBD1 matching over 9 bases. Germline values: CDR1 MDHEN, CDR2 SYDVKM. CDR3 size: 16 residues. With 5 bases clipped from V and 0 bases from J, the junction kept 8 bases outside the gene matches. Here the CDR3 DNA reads TGTGCCAGCAGTCCTCAGAGGACAGGGGTCTCCTACGAGCAGTACTTC. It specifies CASSPQRTGVSYEQYF.

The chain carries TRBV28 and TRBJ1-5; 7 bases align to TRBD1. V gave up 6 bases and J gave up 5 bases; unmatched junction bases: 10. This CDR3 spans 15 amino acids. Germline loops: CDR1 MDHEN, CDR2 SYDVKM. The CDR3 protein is CASRYRDRDYQPQHF. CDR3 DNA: TGTGCCAGCAGGTACCGGGACAGAGACTATCAGCCCCAGCATTTT.

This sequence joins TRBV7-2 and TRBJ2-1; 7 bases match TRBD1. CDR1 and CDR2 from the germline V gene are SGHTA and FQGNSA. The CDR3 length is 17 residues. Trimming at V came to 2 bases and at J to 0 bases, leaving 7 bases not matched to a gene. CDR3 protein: CASSLSWDSSSYNEQFF. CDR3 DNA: TGTGCCAGCAGCTTATCCTGGGACAGCAGCTCCTACAATGAGCAGTTCTTC.

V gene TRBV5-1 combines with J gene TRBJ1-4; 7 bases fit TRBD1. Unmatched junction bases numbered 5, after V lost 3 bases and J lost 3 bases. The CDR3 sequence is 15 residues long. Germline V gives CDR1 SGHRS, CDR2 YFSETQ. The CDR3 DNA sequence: TGCGCCAGCAGCTATACAGGGGACTCTAATGAAAAACTGTTTTTT. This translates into CASSYTGDSNEKLFF.

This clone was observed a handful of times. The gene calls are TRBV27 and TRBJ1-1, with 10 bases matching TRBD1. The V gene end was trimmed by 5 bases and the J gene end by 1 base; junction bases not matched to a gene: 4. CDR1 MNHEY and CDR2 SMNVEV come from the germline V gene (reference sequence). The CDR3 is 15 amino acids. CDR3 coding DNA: TGTGCCAGCAGTACCCGGACAGGGGGGAACACTGAAGCTTTCTTT. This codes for CASSTRTGGNTEAFF.

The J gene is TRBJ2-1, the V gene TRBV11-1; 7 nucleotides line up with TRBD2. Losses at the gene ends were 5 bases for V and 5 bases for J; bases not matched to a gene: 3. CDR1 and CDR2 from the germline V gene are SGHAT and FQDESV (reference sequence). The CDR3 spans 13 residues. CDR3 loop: CASSQGLNNEQFF. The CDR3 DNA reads TGTGCCAGCAGCCAGGGACTAAACAATGAGCAGTTCTTC.

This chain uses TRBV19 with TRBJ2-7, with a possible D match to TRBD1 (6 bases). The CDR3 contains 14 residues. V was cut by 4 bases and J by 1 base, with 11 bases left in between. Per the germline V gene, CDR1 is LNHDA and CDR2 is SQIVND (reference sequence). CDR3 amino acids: CASSTYTGSYEQYF. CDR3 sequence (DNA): TGTGCCAGTAGTACCTACACAGGGTCCTACGAGCAGTACTTC.

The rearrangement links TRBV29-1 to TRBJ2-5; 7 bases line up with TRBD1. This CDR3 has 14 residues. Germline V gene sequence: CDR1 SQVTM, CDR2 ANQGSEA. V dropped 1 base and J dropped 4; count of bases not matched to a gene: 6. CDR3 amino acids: CSVEAPEGAETQYF. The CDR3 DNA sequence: TGCAGCGTTGAAGCCCCAGAGGGGGCAGAGACCCAGTACTTC.

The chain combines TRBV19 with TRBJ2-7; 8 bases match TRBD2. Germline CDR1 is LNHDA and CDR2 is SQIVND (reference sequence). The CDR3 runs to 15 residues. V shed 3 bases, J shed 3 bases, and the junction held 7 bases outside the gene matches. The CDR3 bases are TGTGCCAGTAGTATGAAGGGCCTAGCGGGCTACGAGCAGTACTTC. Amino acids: CASSMKGLAGYEQYF.